This T cell receptor beta chain was captured in a study of radiotherapy plus CTLA-4 blockade in lung cancer. Study at large: Disease control reached approximately 31%, with objective responses in about 19%. Whole-study results and caveats: Reportedly, early blood T cell clone dynamics best predicted response, with interferon-beta. Among blood TCR repertoires after radiotherapy plus ipilimumab, tumor-derived clones expanded.

The germline V and J ends were trimmed by 0 bases and 5 bases, with 11 bases remaining between them. This CDR3 contains 14 residues. Germline CDR1 SGHNT, CDR2 YYREEE (reference sequence). The table came from immunoSEQ multiplex PCR; TCRdb's copy has only in-frame clones and leaves some out. The sample holds tens of thousands of clones, roughly 77% seen once. On this clone: Its antigen remains unknown.

The sequence was obtained from a human donor with non-small cell lung cancer who had a complete response to radiotherapy plus ipilimumab. The sample in question was peripheral blood, obtained from a patient treated with radiotherapy plus ipilimumab. This chain joins TRBV5-4 and TRBJ1-2, with D possibly being TRBD1 (6 bases). CDR3 sequence reads: CASSLGGDMYGYTF. The CDR3 DNA reads TGTGCCAGCAGCTTGGGAGGGGACATGTATGGCTACACCTTC.